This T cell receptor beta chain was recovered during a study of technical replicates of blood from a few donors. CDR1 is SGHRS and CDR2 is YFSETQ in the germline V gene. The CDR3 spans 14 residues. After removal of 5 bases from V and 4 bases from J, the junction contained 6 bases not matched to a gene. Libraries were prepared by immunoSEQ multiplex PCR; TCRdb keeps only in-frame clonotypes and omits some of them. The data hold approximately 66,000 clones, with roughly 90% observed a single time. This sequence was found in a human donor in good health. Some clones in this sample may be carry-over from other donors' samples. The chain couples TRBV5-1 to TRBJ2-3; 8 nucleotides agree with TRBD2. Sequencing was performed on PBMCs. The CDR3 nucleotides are TGCGCCAGCAGGGACGGGGGGGGTGCAGATACGCAGTATTTT. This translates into CASRDGGGADTQYF.